This note documents a single T cell receptor beta chain sequence. Per the original methods: Nucleated cell counts were estimated from reference gene primer amplification. Profiling relied on immunoSEQ multiplex PCR, and the TCRdb table lists in-frame clones only, not all of them. Clonal size and the V and J genes are those of that table, whereas D and trimming came from the DNA. The repertoire has roughly 320,000 clones, over 75% of them found once; the top ten carry about 4.2%. Trimming removed 2 bases from V and 0 bases from J, with 9 bases in between. Germline V gives CDR1 MGHRA, CDR2 YSYEKL. This CDR3 has 15 residues. The data belong to a study of blood T cell repertoires in COVID-19. The wider study: Sites in the United States, Italy and Spain provided acute and convalescent COVID-19 samples. In each case, the material was cDNA or gDNA derived from T cells, B-cell-depleted T cells, or PBMCs.

Individuals drawn from 24 US areas were about 18 to 95 years old. The receptor comes from a man aged 25-40 years who had recovered from COVID-19. The V gene is TRBV4-1, the J gene TRBJ2-3; possible D gene TRBD1, 5 bases. Sequenced input: PBMCs or T cells enriched from blood (not recorded which). The CDR3, as DNA: TGCGCCAGCAGCCAACTGCAGGGAAGCACAGATACGCAGTATTTT. Protein product: CASSQLQGSTDTQYF.